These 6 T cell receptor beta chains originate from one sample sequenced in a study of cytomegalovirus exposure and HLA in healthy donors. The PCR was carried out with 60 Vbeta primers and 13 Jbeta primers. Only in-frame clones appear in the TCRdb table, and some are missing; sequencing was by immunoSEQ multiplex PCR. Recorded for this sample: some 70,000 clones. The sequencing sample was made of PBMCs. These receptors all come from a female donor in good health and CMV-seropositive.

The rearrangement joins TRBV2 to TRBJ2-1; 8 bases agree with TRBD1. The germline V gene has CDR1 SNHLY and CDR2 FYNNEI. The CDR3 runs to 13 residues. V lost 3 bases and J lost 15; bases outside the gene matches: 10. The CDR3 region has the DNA TGTGCCAGCAGTGAGTTGTATACAGGGGGTTTGTTCTTC. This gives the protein CASSELYTGGLFF.

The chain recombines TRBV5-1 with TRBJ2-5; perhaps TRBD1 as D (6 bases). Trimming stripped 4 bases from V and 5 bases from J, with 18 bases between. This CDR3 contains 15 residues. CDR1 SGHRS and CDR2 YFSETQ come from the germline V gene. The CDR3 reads CASSAVDGRGETQYF. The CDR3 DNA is TGCGCCAGCAGCGCTGTGGATGGAAGGGGGGAGACCCAGTACTTC.

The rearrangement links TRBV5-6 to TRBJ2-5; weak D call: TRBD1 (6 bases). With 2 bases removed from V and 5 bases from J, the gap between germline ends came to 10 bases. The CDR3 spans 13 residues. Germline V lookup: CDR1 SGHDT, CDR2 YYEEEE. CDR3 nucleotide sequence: TGTGCCAGCAGCTTCCTCCAGGGGGAGACCCAGTACTTC. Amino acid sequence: CASSFLQGETQYF.

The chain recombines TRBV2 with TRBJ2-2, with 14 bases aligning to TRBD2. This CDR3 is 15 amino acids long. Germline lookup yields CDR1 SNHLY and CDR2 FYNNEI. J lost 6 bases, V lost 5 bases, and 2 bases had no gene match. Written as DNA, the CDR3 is TGTGCCAGCAGTTCGGGACTAGCGGGGGCCGGGGAGCTGTTTTTT. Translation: CASSSGLAGAGELFF.

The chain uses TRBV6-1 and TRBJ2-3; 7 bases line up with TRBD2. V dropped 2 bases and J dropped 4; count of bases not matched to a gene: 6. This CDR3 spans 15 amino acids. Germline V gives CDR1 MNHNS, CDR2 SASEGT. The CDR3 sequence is CASSELREFADTQYF. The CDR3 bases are TGTGCCAGCAGTGAATTGCGGGAGTTCGCAGATACGCAGTATTTT.

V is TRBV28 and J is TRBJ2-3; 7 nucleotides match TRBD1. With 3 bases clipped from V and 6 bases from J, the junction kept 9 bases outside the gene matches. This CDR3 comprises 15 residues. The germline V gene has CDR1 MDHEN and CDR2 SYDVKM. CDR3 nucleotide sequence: TGTGCCAGCAGTTTTGGCTACAGGGGACGGGATACGCAGTATTTT. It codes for CASSFGYRGRDTQYF. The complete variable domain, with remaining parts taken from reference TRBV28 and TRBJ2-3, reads DVKVTQSSRYLVKRTGEKVFLECVQDMDHENMFWYRQDPGLGLRLIYFSYDVKMKEKGDIPEGYSVSREKKERFSLILESASTNQTSMYLCASSFGYRGRDTQYFGPGTRLTVL.